This T cell receptor (beta chain) originates from a study of vaccination and CD4 T cells after COVID-19. At the level of the study: Timing of post-vaccine sample collection was a median approximately 79 days after dose two, with a range of 14 to 241.

As concerns this clonotype: The antigen is unknown.

Indicated treatment: approximately 9-day PBMC culture with coronavirus spike peptide pools or control peptides (ViraFEST assay). The Oncomine TCR Beta short-read assay sequenced DNA from cultured CD4+ T cells. TCRdb called the PCR reads again in MiXCR, with one record for every CDR3 protein. The sample shows 13,000 or so distinct CDR3 sequences, roughly two fifths of them seen only once. V dropped 2 bases and J dropped 4 bases, with 8 bases sitting between them. CDR1 LNHDA and CDR2 SQIVND come from the germline V gene (reference sequence). This CDR3 is built from 13 residues. Specimen: CD4+ T cells from blood, cultured in vitro, collected after SARS-CoV-2 vaccination. V usage is TRBV19 and J usage is TRBJ1-2, with D possibly TRBD1 on 6 matching bases. This TCR came from a human donor who had recovered from COVID-19. In DNA, the CDR3 is TGTGCCAGTAGTATACAAGGGGGCTATGGCTACACCTTC. Amino acid sequence: CASSIQGGYGYTF.